One sample yielded the 20 T cell receptor beta chains listed below, sequenced in a study of OX40 agonist ivuxolimab in advanced cancers. TCRdb's table, derived via immunoSEQ multiplex PCR, lists solely in-frame clones and lacks some. The table shows tens of thousands of clones, with around nine tenths occurring only once. This specimen was CD4+ or CD8+ T cells sorted from blood, taken in a trial of the OX40 agonist ivuxolimab. These receptors all stem from an adult with an advanced solid tumor such as melanoma, head and neck, liver or kidney cancer.

This clone was seen a few times. This chain joins TRBV9 and TRBJ2-5; the match to TRBD1 covers 8 bases. After removal of 3 bases from V and 5 bases from J, the junction contained 12 bases not matched to a gene. This CDR3 comprises 16 residues. Germline values: CDR1 SGDLS, CDR2 YYNGEE. This CDR3 is CASSATTGAGLETQYF. CDR3 nucleotide sequence: TGTGCCAGCAGCGCCACGACAGGGGCCGGGTTGGAGACCCAGTACTTC.

The chain uses TRBV9 and TRBJ1-1, with D tentatively TRBD1 (5 bases). V lost 5 bases and J lost 3, with 11 bases in between. Germline V gives CDR1 SGDLS, CDR2 YYNGEE. The CDR3 is made up of 13 amino acids. The CDR3 here is CASSPGAYTEAFF. CDR3 coding DNA: TGTGCCAGCAGTCCCGGGGCGTACACTGAAGCTTTCTTT.

The gene calls are TRBV28 and TRBJ1-2; D not resolved. The V end was cut by 5 bases, the J end by 2 bases, with 18 bases between. This CDR3 spans 16 amino acids. Germline V gene lookup returns CDR1 MDHEN and CDR2 SYDVKM. The CDR3 here is CASSPRVVGSNYGYTF. CDR3 nucleotide sequence: TGTGCCAGCAGTCCGCGGGTGGTGGGGTCCAACTATGGCTACACCTTC.

The V call is TRBV14, the J call TRBJ2-1; D unclear. Germline assignment: CDR1 SGHDN and CDR2 FVKESK. Trimming pared 3 bases from V and 1 base from J, leaving 10 bases between. The CDR3 length is 15 residues. The CDR3 DNA follows: TGTGCCAGCAGCCATTTTCATTCTTCCTACAATGAGCAGTTCTTC. Amino acids: CASSHFHSSYNEQFF.

The chain recombines TRBV4-2 with TRBJ1-2; unclear D gene. This CDR3 region has 15 residues. Germline CDR1 LGHNA, CDR2 YNFKEQ. V was pared by 1 base and J by 0 bases, with 9 bases between. The CDR3 loop is CASSQGDSTNYGYTF. The CDR3 DNA is TGTGCCAGCAGCCAAGGGGATTCGACTAACTATGGCTACACCTTC.

The J gene is TRBJ2-3, the V gene TRBV7-8, with D perhaps assigned TRBD1 or TRBD2 (5 bases each). This CDR3 comprises 17 residues. Trimming stripped 3 bases from V and 0 bases from J, with 16 bases between. Germline V gene sequence: CDR1 SGHVS, CDR2 FQNEAQ. The CDR3 spells CASSFQMAGSSTDTQYF. The CDR3 nucleotides read TGTGCCAGCAGCTTTCAGATGGCAGGGAGTAGCACAGATACGCAGTATTTT.

Worth noting for this clone: This sample also contains other DNA sequences that code for the same CDR3. The gene calls are TRBV4-3 and TRBJ2-1, with a weak D call TRBD2 (5 bases). The V end lost 0 bases, the J end lost 6 bases, and 15 bases lay between the germline ends. The CDR3 spans 16 residues. The V gene's germline CDR1 is LGHNA and CDR2 YSLEER. Here the CDR3 reads CASSQDRARAGNEQFF. The CDR3, as DNA: TGCGCCAGCAGCCAAGATAGGGCCCGTGCGGGCAATGAGCAGTTCTTC.

The chain carries TRBV7-9 and TRBJ2-7; either TRBD1 or TRBD2 may supply D (6 bases each). V lost 2 bases, J lost 2 bases, and 7 bases lay in between. CDR1 and CDR2 from the germline V gene are SEHNR and FQNEAQ (reference sequence). The CDR3 contains 13 residues. The CDR3: CASSLRGAYEQYF. The CDR3 region has the DNA TGTGCCAGCAGCTTAAGGGGGGCCTACGAGCAGTACTTC.

The chain is built from TRBV28 and TRBJ2-3; 9 bases agree with TRBD1. Germline V gene lookup returns CDR1 MDHEN and CDR2 SYDVKM. The V segment lost 6 bases and the J segment 5 bases; nucleotides outside the gene matches: 6. This CDR3 has 14 amino acids. DNA of the CDR3: TGTGCCAGCAGGAAGACAGGGGGTGGAGATACGCAGTATTTT. Protein: CASRKTGGGDTQYF.

This chain uses TRBV30 with TRBJ2-2; D is possibly TRBD2 (6 bases). Germline V gives CDR1 GTSNPN, CDR2 SVGIG (reference sequence). Trimming cost V 5 bases and J 8 bases, with 12 bases left between them. This CDR3 spans 12 amino acids. CDR3: CAWGTGVGELFF. The CDR3 nucleotides are TGTGCCTGGGGGACTGGGGTTGGGGAGCTGTTTTTT.

The genes are TRBV14 and TRBJ2-2, with 9 bases aligning to TRBD1. V was clipped by 5 bases and J by 4 bases; unmatched bases: 8. Germline CDR1 is SGHDN and CDR2 is FVKESK. This CDR3 contains 16 residues. The DNA for the CDR3 is TGTGCCAGCAGCTCTTACAGGGGGCTCGGCACCGGGGAGCTGTTTTTT. It yields the protein CASSSYRGLGTGELFF.

V is TRBV4-2 and J is TRBJ2-7; D remains ambiguous. Trimming took 0 bases from V and 2 from J, leaving 11 bases between them. In germline, CDR1 is LGHNA, CDR2 YNFKEQ. The CDR3 runs 15 residues. The CDR3 DNA reads as TGTGCCAGCAGCCAAGATCTGGACCAGACCTACGAGCAGTACTTC. Translation: CASSQDLDQTYEQYF.

The chain links TRBV7-6 to TRBJ2-6; TRBD2 is a possible D gene (6 bases). Germline V gene sequence: CDR1 SGHVS, CDR2 FNYEAQ. CDR3 length: 21 residues. The V and J ends lost 2 bases and 0 bases respectively, with 23 bases between them. The CDR3, as DNA: TGTGCCAGCAGCTTAACGGAGGGGTTATTACCCCCATCCTCTGGGGCCAACGTCCTGACTTTC. This gives the protein CASSLTEGLLPPSSGANVLTF. Full variable domain (missing parts from reference TRBV7-6 and TRBJ2-6): GAGVSQSPRYKVTKRGQDVALRCDPISGHVSLYWYRQALGQGPEFLTYFNYEAQQDKSGLPNDRFSAERPEGSISTLTIQRTEQRDSAMYRCASSLTEGLLPPSSGANVLTFGAGSRLTVL.

The rearrangement joins TRBV28 to TRBJ1-5; 9 nucleotides align to TRBD1. Germline V gene lookup returns CDR1 MDHEN and CDR2 SYDVKM. The CDR3 covers 16 residues. Trimming cost V 5 bases and J 3 bases; bases outside gene matches: 8. For the CDR3, the DNA is TGTGCCAGCAGTGAGAGACAGGGGGTGTTCAATCAGCCCCAGCATTTT. Its protein product is CASSERQGVFNQPQHF. Combining the CDR3 with reference TRBV28 and TRBJ1-5 gives the whole variable domain DVKVTQSSRYLVKRTGEKVFLECVQDMDHENMFWYRQDPGLGLRLIYFSYDVKMKEKGDIPEGYSVSREKKERFSLILESASTNQTSMYLCASSERQGVFNQPQHFGDGTRLSIL.

The V gene is TRBV28, the J gene TRBJ2-5; D remains ambiguous. The V gene's germline CDR1 is MDHEN and CDR2 SYDVKM. The ends were cut back, 1 base at V and 2 bases at J, with 8 bases in the middle. The CDR3 is 14 amino acids. In nucleotides, the CDR3 is TGTGCCAGCAGTTTATTGGCGGAACAAGAGACCCAGTACTTC. Translating gives CASSLLAEQETQYF.

The CDR3 loop is CATSLIRASNQPQHF. In DNA form, the CDR3 reads TGTGCCACCAGCTTAATCAGGGCGAGCAATCAGCCCCAGCATTTT. V gene TRBV15 combines with J gene TRBJ1-5; weak D call: TRBD1 (5 bases). The CDR3 has 15 amino acids. Trimming pared 5 bases from V and 1 base from J, leaving 12 bases between. Germline V gene sequence: CDR1 LNHNV, CDR2 YYDKDF (reference sequence).

The chain carries TRBV5-6 and TRBJ2-1; D may be TRBD2 (6 bases). The CDR3 is 15 amino acids. Trimming left V 5 bases short and J 4 bases short, with 16 bases between. The germline V gene encodes CDR1 SGHDT and CDR2 YYEEEE. CDR3 in DNA: TGTGCCAGCAGTCACCCCCGGGAGCTTTACAATGAGCAGTTCTTC. Translating it yields CASSHPRELYNEQFF.

The chain recombines TRBV27 with TRBJ1-1; D call uncertain. V was pared by 3 bases and J by 1 base, with 15 bases between. The CDR3 contains 16 residues. Germline CDR1 reads MNHEY; CDR2 reads SMNVEV (reference sequence). The CDR3: CASSLDGPLGNTEAFF. The DNA for the CDR3 is TGTGCCAGCAGTTTGGACGGTCCTCTTGGGAACACTGAAGCTTTCTTT.

The rearrangement uses TRBV5-8 and TRBJ2-3, with 11 positions matching TRBD1. V was clipped by 5 bases and J by 5 bases; unmatched bases: 7. The CDR3 contains 15 residues. Germline loops: CDR1 SGHTS, CDR2 YDEGEE. This chain's CDR3 is CASRTDRGHQDTQYF. CDR3 in DNA: TGTGCCAGCAGGACGGACAGGGGGCATCAAGATACGCAGTATTTT.

This chain connects TRBV5-8 to TRBJ2-3; 14 bases agree with TRBD2. The germline V gene encodes CDR1 SGHTS and CDR2 YDEGEE. Trimming removed 4 bases from V and 3 bases from J; junction bases left unmatched: 4. The CDR3 loop spans 16 amino acids. CDR3 sequence reads: CASSLGTSGRTDTQYF. CDR3 nucleotide sequence: TGTGCCAGCAGCCTAGGGACTAGCGGGAGAACAGATACGCAGTATTTT.